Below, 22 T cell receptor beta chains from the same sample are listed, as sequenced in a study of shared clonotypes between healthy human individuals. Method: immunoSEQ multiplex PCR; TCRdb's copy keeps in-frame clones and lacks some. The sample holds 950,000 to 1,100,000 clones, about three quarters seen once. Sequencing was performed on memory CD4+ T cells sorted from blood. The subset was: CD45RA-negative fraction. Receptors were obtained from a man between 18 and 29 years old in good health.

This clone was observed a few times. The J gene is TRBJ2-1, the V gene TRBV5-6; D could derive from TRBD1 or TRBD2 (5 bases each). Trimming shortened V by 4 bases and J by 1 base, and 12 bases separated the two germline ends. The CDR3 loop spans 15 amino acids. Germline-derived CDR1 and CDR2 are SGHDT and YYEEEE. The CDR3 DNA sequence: TGTGCCAGCAGCACCGGGACGAAATCCTACAATGAGCAGTTCTTC. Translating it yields CASSTGTKSYNEQFF.

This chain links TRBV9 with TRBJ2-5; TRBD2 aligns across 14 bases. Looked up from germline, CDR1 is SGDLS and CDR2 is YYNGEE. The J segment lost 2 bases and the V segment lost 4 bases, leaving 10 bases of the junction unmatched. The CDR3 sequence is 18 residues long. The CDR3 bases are TGTGCCAGCAGCCATTCAAGGACTAGCGGGAGGTGGCAAGAGACCCAGTACTTC. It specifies CASSHSRTSGRWQETQYF.

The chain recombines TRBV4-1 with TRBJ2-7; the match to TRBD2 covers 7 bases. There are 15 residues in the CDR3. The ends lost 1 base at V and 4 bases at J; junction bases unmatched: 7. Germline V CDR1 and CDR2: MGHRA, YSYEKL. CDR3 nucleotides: TGCGCCAGCAGCCAAGTCGAGCGGGATTCGTACGAGCAGTACTTC. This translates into CASSQVERDSYEQYF.

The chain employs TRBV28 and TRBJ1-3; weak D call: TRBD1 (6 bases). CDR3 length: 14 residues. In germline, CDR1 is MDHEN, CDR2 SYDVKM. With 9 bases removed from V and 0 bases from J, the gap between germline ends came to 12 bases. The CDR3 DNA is TGTGCCAGTTACAGGGCGATCTCTGGAAACACCATATATTTT. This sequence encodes CASYRAISGNTIYF.

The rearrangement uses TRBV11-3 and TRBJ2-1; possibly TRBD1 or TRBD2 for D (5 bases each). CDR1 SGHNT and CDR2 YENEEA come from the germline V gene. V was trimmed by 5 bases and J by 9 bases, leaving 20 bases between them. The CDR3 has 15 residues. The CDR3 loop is CASSTGTLPPGEQFF. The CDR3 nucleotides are TGTGCCAGCAGCACCGGGACCCTCCCGCCTGGTGAGCAGTTCTTC.

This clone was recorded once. The CDR3 loop reads CASSEGGGAPYEQYF. The DNA of the CDR3 is TGTGCCAGCAGTGAAGGGGGAGGGGCTCCCTACGAGCAGTACTTC. V usage is TRBV6-1 and J usage is TRBJ2-7; 7 bases agree with TRBD2. From germline, CDR1 is MNHNS and CDR2 SASEGT. V was pared by 1 base and J by 2 bases, with 5 bases of the junction left unmatched. The CDR3 runs to 15 residues.

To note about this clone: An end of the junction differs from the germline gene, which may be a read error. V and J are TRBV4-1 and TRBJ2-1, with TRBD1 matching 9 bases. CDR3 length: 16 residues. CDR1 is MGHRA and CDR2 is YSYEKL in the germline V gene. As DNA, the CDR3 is TGCGCCAGTAGCCAACCCGGGACAGGGACTGGAAATGAGCAGTTCTTC. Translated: CASSQPGTGTGNEQFF.

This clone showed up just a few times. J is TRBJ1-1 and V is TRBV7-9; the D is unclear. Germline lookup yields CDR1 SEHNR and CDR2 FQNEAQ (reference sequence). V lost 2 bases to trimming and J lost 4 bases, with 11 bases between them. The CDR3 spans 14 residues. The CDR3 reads CASSLQGFRTEAFF. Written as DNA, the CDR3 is TGTGCCAGCAGCTTACAAGGTTTTCGCACTGAAGCTTTCTTT.

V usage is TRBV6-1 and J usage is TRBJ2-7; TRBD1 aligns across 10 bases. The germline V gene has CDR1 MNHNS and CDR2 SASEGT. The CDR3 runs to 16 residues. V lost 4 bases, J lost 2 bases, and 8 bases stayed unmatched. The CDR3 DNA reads TGTGCCAGCAGTGGGTACGGACAGGGGGGACCCTACGAGCAGTACTTC. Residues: CASSGYGQGGPYEQYF.

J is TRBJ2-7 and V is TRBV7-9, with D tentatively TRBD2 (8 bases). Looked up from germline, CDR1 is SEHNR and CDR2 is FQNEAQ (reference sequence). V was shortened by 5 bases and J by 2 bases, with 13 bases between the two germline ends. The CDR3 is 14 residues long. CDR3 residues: CASSGTRGPYEQYF. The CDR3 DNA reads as TGTGCCAGCAGCGGGACTAGGGGGCCCTACGAGCAGTACTTC.

CDR3 protein: CASSAVGGYTF. The CDR3 DNA reads TGTGCCAGCAGTGCGGTAGGAGGCTACACCTTC. The J gene is TRBJ1-2, the V gene TRBV28; D gene ambiguous. Deletions cut 5 bases from V and 8 bases from J, with 9 bases between. The germline V gene has CDR1 MDHEN and CDR2 SYDVKM. This CDR3 region has 11 residues.

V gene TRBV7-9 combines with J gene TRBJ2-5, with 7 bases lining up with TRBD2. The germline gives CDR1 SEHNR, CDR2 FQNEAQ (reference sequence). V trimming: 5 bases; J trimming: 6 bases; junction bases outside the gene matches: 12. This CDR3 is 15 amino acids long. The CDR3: CASSPLSGGGQTQYF. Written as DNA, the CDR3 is TGTGCCAGCAGCCCCCTTTCGGGCGGGGGACAGACCCAGTACTTC.

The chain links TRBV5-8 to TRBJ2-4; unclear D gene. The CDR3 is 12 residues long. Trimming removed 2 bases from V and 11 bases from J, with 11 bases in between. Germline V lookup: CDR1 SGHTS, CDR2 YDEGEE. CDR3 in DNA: TGTGCCAGCAGCTTATCCCGGAAGGTTCAGTACTTC. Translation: CASSLSRKVQYF. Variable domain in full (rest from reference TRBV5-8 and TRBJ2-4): EAGVTQSPTHLIKTRGQQATLRCSPISGHTSVYWYQQALGLGLQFLLWYDEGEERNRGNFPPRFSGRQFPNYSSELNVNALELEDSALYLCASSLSRKVQYFGAGTRLSVL.

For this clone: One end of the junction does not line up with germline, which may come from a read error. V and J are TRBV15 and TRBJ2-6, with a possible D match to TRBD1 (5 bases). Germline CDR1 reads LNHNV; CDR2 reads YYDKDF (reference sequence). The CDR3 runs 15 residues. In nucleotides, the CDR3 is TGTGCCACCAGCAGAGGGTCCTCTGGGGCCAGCGTCCTGACTTTC. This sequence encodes CATSRGSSGASVLTF.

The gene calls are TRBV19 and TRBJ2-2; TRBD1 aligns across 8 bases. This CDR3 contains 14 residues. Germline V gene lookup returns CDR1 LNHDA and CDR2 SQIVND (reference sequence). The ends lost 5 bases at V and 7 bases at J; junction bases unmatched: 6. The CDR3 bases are TGTGCCAGTAGTCTCGGACAGGGTGTCGGGGAGCTGTTTTTT. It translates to CASSLGQGVGELFF. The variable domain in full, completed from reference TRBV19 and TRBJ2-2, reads DGGITQSPKYLFRKEGQNVTLSCEQNLNHDAMYWYRQDPGQGLRLIYYSQIVNDFQKGDIAEGYSVSREKKESFPLTVTSAQKNPTAFYLCASSLGQGVGELFFGEGSRLTVL.

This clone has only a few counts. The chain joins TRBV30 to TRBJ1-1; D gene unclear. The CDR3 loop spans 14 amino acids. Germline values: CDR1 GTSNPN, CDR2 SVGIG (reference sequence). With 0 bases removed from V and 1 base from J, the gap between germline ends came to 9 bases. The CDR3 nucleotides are TGTGCCTGGAGTGTTATTTCAGGGAACACTGAAGCTTTCTTT. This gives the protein CAWSVISGNTEAFF. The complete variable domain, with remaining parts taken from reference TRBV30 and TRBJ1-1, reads SQTIHQWPATLVQPVGSPLSLECTVEGTSNPNLYWYRQAAGRGLQLLFYSVGIGQISSEVPQNLSASRPQDRQFILSSKKLLLSDSGFYLCAWSVISGNTEAFFGQGTRLTVV.

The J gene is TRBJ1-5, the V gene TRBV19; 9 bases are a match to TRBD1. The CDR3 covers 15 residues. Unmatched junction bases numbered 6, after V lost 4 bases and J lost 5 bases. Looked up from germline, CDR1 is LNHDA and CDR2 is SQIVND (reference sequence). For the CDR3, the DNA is TGTGCCAGTAGTACCGGGACAGGGACGGATCAGCCCCAGCATTTT. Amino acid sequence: CASSTGTGTDQPQHF.

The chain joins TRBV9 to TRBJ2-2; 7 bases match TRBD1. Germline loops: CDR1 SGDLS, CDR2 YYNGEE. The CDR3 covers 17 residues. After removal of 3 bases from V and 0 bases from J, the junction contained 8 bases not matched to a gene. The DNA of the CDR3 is TGTGCCAGCAGCGCAATACAGGGGTTCGCGAACACCGGGGAGCTGTTTTTT. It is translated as CASSAIQGFANTGELFF.

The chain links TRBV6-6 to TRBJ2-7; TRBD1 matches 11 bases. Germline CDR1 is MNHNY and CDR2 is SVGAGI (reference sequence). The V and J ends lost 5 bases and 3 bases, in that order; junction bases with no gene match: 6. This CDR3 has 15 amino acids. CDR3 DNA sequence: TGTGCCAGCAGTGAGCCGGGACAGGGGGTCTACGAGCAGTACTTC. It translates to CASSEPGQGVYEQYF.

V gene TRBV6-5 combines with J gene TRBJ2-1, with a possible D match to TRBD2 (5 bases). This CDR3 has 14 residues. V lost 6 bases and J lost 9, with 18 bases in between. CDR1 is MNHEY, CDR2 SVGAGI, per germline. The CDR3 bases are TGTGCCAGCAGCCCACTGGCCGGTGGAGGTGAGCAGTTCTTC. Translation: CASSPLAGGGEQFF.

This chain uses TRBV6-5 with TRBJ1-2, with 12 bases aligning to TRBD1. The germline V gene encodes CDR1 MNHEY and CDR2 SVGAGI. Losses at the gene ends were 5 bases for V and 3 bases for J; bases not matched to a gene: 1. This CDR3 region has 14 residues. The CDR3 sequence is CASSGTGGDYGYTF. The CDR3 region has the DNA TGTGCCAGCAGTGGGACAGGGGGCGACTATGGCTACACCTTC.

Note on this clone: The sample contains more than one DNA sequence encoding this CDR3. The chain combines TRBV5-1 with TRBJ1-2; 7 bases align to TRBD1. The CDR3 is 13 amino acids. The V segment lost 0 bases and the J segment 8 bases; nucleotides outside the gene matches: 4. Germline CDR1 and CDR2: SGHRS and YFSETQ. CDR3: CASSLGQGEGYTF. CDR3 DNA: TGCGCCAGCAGCTTGGGCCAGGGGGAAGGCTACACCTTC.